These 18 T cell receptor beta chains came from one sample sequenced in a study of T cell responses to AZD1222 COVID-19 vaccine. TCRdb's copy holds only in-frame clones and misses some; the assay was immunoSEQ multiplex PCR. Of 130,000 to 150,000 clones in the sample, over 75% were seen once. Sequencing used peripheral blood, obtained on day 0 of AZD1222 vaccination. These receptors came from an adult in good health.

The chain combines TRBV30 with TRBJ2-6; TRBD1 or TRBD2 may be the D gene (5 bases each). Trimming stripped 2 bases from V and 0 bases from J, with 8 bases between. Germline CDR1 reads GTSNPN; CDR2 reads SVGIG (reference sequence). The CDR3 loop spans 15 amino acids. The CDR3: CAWSLRGSGANVLTF. The CDR3 DNA sequence: TGTGCCTGGAGTCTGAGGGGCTCTGGGGCCAACGTCCTGACTTTC.

This chain uses TRBV28 with TRBJ1-3, with D tentatively TRBD1 (5 bases). CDR1 and CDR2 (germline): MDHEN, SYDVKM. V lost 7 bases and J 4 bases, leaving 23 bases between the germline ends. The CDR3 consists of 17 residues. CDR3 residues: CASTVSIGELNGNTIYF. As DNA, the CDR3 is TGTGCCAGCACAGTTAGTATAGGGGAATTGAACGGAAACACCATATATTTT.

This chain joins TRBV23-1 and TRBJ1-2, with 7 positions matching TRBD1. TRBV23-1 is annotated as an ORF whose role is uncertain. J gave up 4 bases and V 0 bases, and 14 bases lay outside the gene matches. The CDR3 covers 18 residues. In nucleotides, the CDR3 is TGCGCCAGCAGTCAATCATCACTGTGTAGGGGGCGCGCCTATGGCTACACCTTC. Encoded protein: CASSQSSLCRGRAYGYTF.

The chain uses TRBV5-1 and TRBJ1-3; D is possibly TRBD1 (6 bases). The V gene lost 0 bases and the J gene lost 4 bases, with 14 bases spanning the gap. The CDR3 consists of 16 residues. CDR1 SGHRS and CDR2 YFSETQ come from the germline V gene. DNA of the CDR3: TGCGCCAGCAGCTTGGACATTGCAGGGGCAGGAAACACCATATATTTT. Protein: CASSLDIAGAGNTIYF.

V and J are TRBV14 and TRBJ2-7, with TRBD1 matching 7 bases. Germline V gene lookup returns CDR1 SGHDN and CDR2 FVKESK. CDR3 length equals 16 residues. After removal of 4 bases from V and 1 base from J, the junction contained 10 bases not matched to a gene. CDR3 sequence: CASSLLTGVPSYEQYF. The DNA of the CDR3 is TGTGCCAGCAGCCTTCTAACAGGGGTGCCATCCTACGAGCAGTACTTC.

This clone was seen just once. V gene TRBV27 combines with J gene TRBJ2-3; 7 bases are shared with TRBD2. This CDR3 has 13 amino acids. From germline, CDR1 is MNHEY and CDR2 SMNVEV (reference sequence). With 7 bases clipped from V and 4 bases from J, the junction kept 5 bases outside the gene matches. CDR3 coding DNA: TGTGCCAGCACCGGGAGGTCTCCAGATACGCAGTATTTT. As protein: CASTGRSPDTQYF.

In its sample, this clone was seen once. The genes are TRBV10-3 and TRBJ1-1; a possible D gene is TRBD1 (6 bases). This CDR3 comprises 14 residues. The germline CDR1 and CDR2 sequences are ENHRY and SYGVKD. With 6 bases removed from V and 7 bases from J, the gap between germline ends came to 18 bases. DNA for the CDR3: TGTGCCATCAGCGACCTACAGGGTTATGGTGAAGCTTTCTTT. This codes for CAISDLQGYGEAFF.

The count of this clone is one. CDR3 residues: CASSLGNSGNTIYF. The CDR3 DNA follows: TGTGCCAGCAGCTTAGGGAATTCTGGAAACACCATATATTTT. The chain uses TRBV7-8 and TRBJ1-3, with unresolved D. This CDR3 comprises 14 residues. V was trimmed by 1 base and J by 1 base, leaving 5 bases between them. CDR1 and CDR2 (germline): SGHVS, FQNEAQ.

V gene TRBV6-1 combines with J gene TRBJ2-7; D might be TRBD1 (5 bases). The CDR3 is 16 amino acids. Germline values: CDR1 MNHNS, CDR2 SASEGT. Trimming pared 2 bases from V and 3 bases from J, leaving 17 bases between. The DNA of the CDR3 is TGTGCCAGCAGTGAATTTGGGGCAGGACCTAGCTACGAGCAGTACTTC. Amino acids: CASSEFGAGPSYEQYF.

The J gene is TRBJ2-5, the V gene TRBV4-1; TRBD1 matches 8 bases. J lost 2 bases, V lost 4 bases, and 9 bases had no gene match. The CDR3 runs 16 residues. Germline V CDR1 and CDR2: MGHRA, YSYEKL. The CDR3 sequence: CASSRKGGTGQETQYF. DNA for the CDR3: TGCGCCAGCAGCCGAAAAGGGGGGACAGGACAAGAGACCCAGTACTTC.

J is TRBJ2-3 and V is TRBV5-4; 8 bases agree with TRBD1. CDR3 length: 16 residues. Germline V CDR1 and CDR2: SGHNT, YYREEE (reference sequence). Unmatched junction bases numbered 9, after V lost 4 bases and J lost 2 bases. CDR3 amino acids: CASSPDRGGPTDTQYF. For the CDR3, the DNA is TGTGCCAGCAGCCCAGACAGGGGTGGGCCCACAGATACGCAGTATTTT.

V gene TRBV30 combines with J gene TRBJ1-3; D is possibly TRBD1 (6 bases). Deletions cut 0 bases from V and 0 bases from J, with 12 bases between. This CDR3 spans 16 amino acids. The germline V gene has CDR1 GTSNPN and CDR2 SVGIG (reference sequence). The CDR3 DNA sequence: TGTGCCTGGAGTGTCGCAGGGGCCTTCTCTGGAAACACCATATATTTT. Amino acids: CAWSVAGAFSGNTIYF.

This chain links TRBV5-1 with TRBJ2-7, with TRBD2 as a possible D gene (6 bases). The V end lost 3 bases, the J end lost 9 bases, and 16 bases lay between the germline ends. The CDR3 runs 13 residues. CDR1 is SGHRS and CDR2 is YFSETQ in the germline V gene. The CDR3 reads CASSSDGQGGQYF. The CDR3 coding sequence is TGCGCCAGCAGCTCGGACGGTCAGGGAGGGCAGTACTTC.

The J gene is TRBJ2-2, the V gene TRBV19; D may be TRBD1 (5 bases). Germline V gene sequence: CDR1 LNHDA, CDR2 SQIVND (reference sequence). Trimming removed 3 bases at V and 3 bases at J, with 8 bases between. The CDR3 spans 14 residues. The CDR3 bases are TGTGCCAGTAGTATGGGGCCCGACACCGGGGAGCTGTTTTTT. It codes for CASSMGPDTGELFF.

The chain is built from TRBV7-9 and TRBJ2-6; TRBD1 might be the D (5 bases). The germline V gene encodes CDR1 SEHNR and CDR2 FQNEAQ (reference sequence). The CDR3 length is 15 residues. V lost 2 bases to trimming and J lost 6 bases, with 11 bases between them. The CDR3 here is CASSLRGSEANVLTF. The CDR3 nucleotides are TGTGCCAGCAGCTTAAGGGGTTCAGAGGCCAACGTCCTGACTTTC.

The V call is TRBV2, the J call TRBJ2-5, with 12 bases matching TRBD2. The germline gives CDR1 SNHLY, CDR2 FYNNEI. The CDR3 has 16 residues. The V gene end was trimmed by 7 bases and the J gene end by 5 bases; junction bases not matched to a gene: 11. CDR3 residues: CASTSSGGAVKETQYF. The CDR3 nucleotides are TGTGCCAGCACGTCTAGCGGGGGGGCAGTTAAGGAGACCCAGTACTTC.

This chain joins TRBV5-1 and TRBJ1-1, with 7 positions matching TRBD1. This CDR3 contains 14 residues. CDR1 is SGHRS and CDR2 is YFSETQ in the germline V gene. The V and J ends lost 1 base and 2 bases, in that order; junction bases with no gene match: 2. CDR3 sequence (DNA): TGCGCCAGCAGCTTGAGGGACAGAAACACTGAAGCTTTCTTT. It codes for CASSLRDRNTEAFF.

The chain links TRBV7-9 to TRBJ1-2; unclear D gene. V was cut by 3 bases and J by 0 bases, with 8 bases left in between. Germline CDR1 and CDR2: SEHNR and FQNEAQ (reference sequence). CDR3 size: 14 residues. The CDR3 DNA follows: TGTGCCAGCAGCTTGGCCGAATCTAACTATGGCTACACCTTC. Its protein is CASSLAESNYGYTF. Full variable domain (rest looked up from reference TRBV7-9 and TRBJ1-2): DTGVSQNPRHKITKRGQNVTFRCDPISEHNRLYWYRQTLGQGPEFLTYFQNEAQLEKSRLLSDRFSAERPKGSFSTLEIQRTEQGDSAMYLCASSLAESNYGYTFGSGTRLTVV.